Here is one T cell receptor beta chain with its context. In the same sample, other DNA sequences code for this CDR3. This record comes from a study of OX40 agonist ivuxolimab in advanced cancers. On the study more broadly: Intravenous ivuxolimab was administered to patients every 2 weeks at 0.01 to 10 mg/kg. The dose-escalation cohort had hepatocellular carcinoma, melanoma, renal cell or head and neck cancer. Of the patients, three showed partial responses, one with hepatocellular carcinoma and two with cutaneous melanoma.

Excluded were patients having autoimmune disease history or systemic immunosuppression. V shed 3 bases and J shed 5 bases, with 8 bases lying between them. Germline values: CDR1 KGHSH, CDR2 LQKENI. The CDR3 runs 13 residues. Assay used: immunoSEQ multiplex PCR; TCRdb lists only in-frame clones, some missing. The top ten clones hold around 12% of a sample with under 40,000 clones, around three quarters of them seen once. The clonotype comes from an adult with an advanced solid tumor such as melanoma, head and neck, liver or kidney cancer. The chain is built from TRBV18 and TRBJ1-5, with D perhaps TRBD1 (5 bases). Sequences were derived from CD4+ or CD8+ T cells sorted from blood, sampled in a trial of the OX40 agonist ivuxolimab. CDR3 protein: CASSPARDQPQHF. The CDR3 coding sequence is TGTGCCAGCTCACCTGCCAGGGATCAGCCCCAGCATTTT.